This entry is about one T cell receptor beta chain. TCRdb ran MiXCR on the PCR reads and lists one entry per CDR3 protein. The profile covers 6,000 to 7,500 distinct CDR3 sequences, with around half appearing a single time and approximately 96% taken by the ten largest. This CDR3 region has 14 residues. Germline V gene lookup returns CDR1 MNHNS and CDR2 SASEGT. V lost 7 bases to trimming and J lost 1 base, with 13 bases between them. The sample comes from a study of CD4 and CD8 cells across lung adenocarcinoma regions. Samples came from patients with localized non-small cell lung adenocarcinoma. The sample consisted of CD8+ T cells from the center of a lung tumor. The sequence derives from a male donor with lung adenocarcinoma. The CD4 and CD8 labels of this study may be unreliable. V is TRBV6-1 and J is TRBJ1-1, with D uncertain. CDR3 region: CASTSIHANTEAFF. CDR3 coding DNA: TGTGCCAGCACGAGTATTCATGCGAACACTGAAGCTTTCTTT.